This T cell receptor (beta chain) came from a study of cytomegalovirus exposure and HLA in healthy donors. PCR involved 60 Vbeta and 13 Jbeta primers. The table came from immunoSEQ multiplex PCR; TCRdb's copy has only in-frame clones and leaves some out. Altogether about 170,000 clones are present, about 85% being singletons, with the ten largest covering roughly 2.5%. The germline V and J ends were trimmed by 8 bases and 0 bases, with 15 bases remaining between them. This CDR3 has 15 amino acids. Germline V CDR1 and CDR2: MNHNS, SASEGT. The receptor's source is a man younger than 40 in good health and CMV-seropositive. Sequencing input: PBMCs. This chain joins TRBV6-1 and TRBJ2-3; weak D call: TRBD2 (6 bases). CDR3 loop: CASLGSILSTDTQYF. The CDR3 region has the DNA TGTGCCAGCCTCGGGAGCATCCTTAGCACAGATACGCAGTATTTT.